This TCR beta chain was documented in a study of cytomegalovirus exposure and HLA in healthy donors. CDR1 and CDR2 (germline): SGHVS, FNYEAQ. V dropped 5 bases and J dropped 1; count of bases not matched to a gene: 3. This CDR3 has 14 amino acids. This clone was seen just once. Vbeta (60) and Jbeta (13) primers were used in the PCR. Sequencing used immunoSEQ multiplex PCR; TCRdb keeps in-frame clones, though not all of them. The data show nearly 110,000 clones, over 75% seen once. The source material was PBMCs. The chain recombines TRBV7-6 with TRBJ2-5, with 8 positions matching TRBD1. The clonotype was recovered from a male donor in good health and CMV-seronegative. This CDR3 reads CASSGQGAQETQYF. The DNA of the CDR3 is TGTGCCAGCAGCGGCCAGGGGGCCCAAGAGACCCAGTACTTC.